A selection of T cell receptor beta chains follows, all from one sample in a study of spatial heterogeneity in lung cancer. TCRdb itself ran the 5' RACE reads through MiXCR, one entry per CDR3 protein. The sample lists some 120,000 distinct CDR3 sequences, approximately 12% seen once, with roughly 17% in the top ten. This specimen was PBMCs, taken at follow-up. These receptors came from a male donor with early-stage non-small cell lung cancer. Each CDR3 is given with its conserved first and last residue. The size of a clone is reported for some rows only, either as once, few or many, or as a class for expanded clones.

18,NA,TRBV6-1,CASSSPGKGSLGANVLTF
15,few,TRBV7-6,CASSSGLAGGPTQYF
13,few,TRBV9,CASSAQRMETQYF
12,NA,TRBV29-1,CSARPGAGELFF
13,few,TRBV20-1,CSAGQPTNEKLFF
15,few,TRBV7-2,CASSPGGRRDQPQHF
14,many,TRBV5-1,CASSPRQGTDTQYF
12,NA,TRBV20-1,CSARRAGNEQFF
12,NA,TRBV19,CASIRETGELFF
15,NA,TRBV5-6,CASSLRIGSAETQYF
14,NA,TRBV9,CASSVRPTDDGYTF
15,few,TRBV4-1,CASSQDAGQGNEQFF
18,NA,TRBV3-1,CASSHVGTGGGLSYEQYF
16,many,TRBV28,CASSSPRDRASETQYF
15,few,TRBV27,CASSLSWRRDQPQHF
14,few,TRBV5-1,CASSLVTGIHEQYF
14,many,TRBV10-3,CAISQRGAQETQYF
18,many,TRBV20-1,CSAKPRQGLFAGANVLTF
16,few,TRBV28,CASRLDRGTNTGELFF
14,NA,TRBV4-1,CASSQGGQQNIQYF
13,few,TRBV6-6,CASSSGNIYEQYF
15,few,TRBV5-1,CASSSTGGRPYEQYF
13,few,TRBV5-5,CASSGTGLLAQYF
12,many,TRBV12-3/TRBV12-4,CASSLLGQPQHF
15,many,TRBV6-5,CASSYDRTSNYGYTF
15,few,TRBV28,CASSFSGDTYQPQHF
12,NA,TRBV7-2,CASSWLRNEQFF